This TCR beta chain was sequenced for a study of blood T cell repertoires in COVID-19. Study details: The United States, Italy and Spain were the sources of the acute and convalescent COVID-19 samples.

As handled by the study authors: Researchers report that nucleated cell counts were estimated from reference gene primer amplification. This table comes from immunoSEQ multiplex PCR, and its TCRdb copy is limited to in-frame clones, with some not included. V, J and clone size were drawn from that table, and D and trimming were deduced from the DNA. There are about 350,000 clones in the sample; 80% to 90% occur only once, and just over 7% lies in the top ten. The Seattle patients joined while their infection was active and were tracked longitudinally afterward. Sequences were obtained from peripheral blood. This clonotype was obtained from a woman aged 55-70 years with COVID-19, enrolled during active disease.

The CDR3 loop is CASSPYYQQGRGTEAFF. CDR3 nucleotides: TGTGCCAGTAGTCCTTACTACCAACAGGGCCGGGGCACTGAAGCTTTCTTT. The V and J genes are TRBV19 and TRBJ1-1; maybe TRBD1 (6 bases). The V and J ends lost 5 bases and 4 bases respectively, with 23 bases between them. Germline V lookup: CDR1 LNHDA, CDR2 SQIVND (reference sequence). CDR3 size: 17 residues. The full variable domain, its missing parts supplied by reference TRBV19 and TRBJ1-1, is DGGITQSPKYLFRKEGQNVTLSCEQNLNHDAMYWYRQDPGQGLRLIYYSQIVNDFQKGDIAEGYSVSREKKESFPLTVTSAQKNPTAFYLCASSPYYQQGRGTEAFFGQGTRLTVV.